The 21 T cell receptor beta chains in this list originate from one sample, sequenced in a study of vaccination and CD4 T cells after COVID-19. Once obtained from cultured CD4+ T cells, the DNA was sequenced using the Oncomine TCR Beta short-read assay. MiXCR, applied by TCRdb to the PCR reads, yields one record per CDR3 protein. The table lists 12,000 or so distinct CDR3 sequences, around 50% of them singletons. Their antigen targets remain unknown. Sample treatment: approximately nine-day PBMC culture with coronavirus spike peptide pools or control peptides (ViraFEST assay). Sequencing was carried out using CD4+ T cells from blood, cultured in vitro. The receptors derive from a human donor who had recovered from COVID-19.

The chain combines TRBV6-2 or TRBV6-3 with TRBJ1-6; D gene unclear. Germline CDR1 and CDR2: MNHEY and SVGEGT. The CDR3 consists of 13 residues. V was pared by 2 bases and J by 9 bases, with 8 bases between. The CDR3 nucleotides read TGTGCCAGCAGTTACGGGCCGTTTTCACCCCTCCACTTT. Translation: CASSYGPFSPLHF.

The CDR3 loop is CASSRDRAYEQYF. CDR3 sequence (DNA): TGTGCCAGCAGTCGCGACAGAGCCTACGAGCAGTACTTC. The V gene is TRBV28, the J gene TRBJ2-7, with a possible D match to TRBD1 (5 bases). The CDR3 runs 13 residues. Germline CDR1 is MDHEN and CDR2 is SYDVKM. Trimming shortened V by 5 bases and J by 2 bases, and 10 bases separated the two germline ends. Drawing the rest from reference TRBV28 and TRBJ2-7, the complete variable domain is DVKVTQSSRYLVKRTGEKVFLECVQDMDHENMFWYRQDPGLGLRLIYFSYDVKMKEKGDIPEGYSVSREKKERFSLILESASTNQTSMYLCASSRDRAYEQYFGPGTRLTVT.

The rearrangement joins TRBV12-3 or TRBV12-4 to TRBJ2-1; no clear D gene. The CDR3 is 14 residues long. The V end lost 6 bases, the J end lost 4 bases, and 13 bases lay between the germline ends. The CDR3 sequence is CASSLRWIYNEQFF. The CDR3 DNA reads TGTGCCAGCAGCCTAAGGTGGATATACAATGAGCAGTTCTTC.

The gene calls are TRBV19 and TRBJ1-1; D gene unclear. Trimming shortened V by 7 bases and J by 8 bases, and 20 bases separated the two germline ends. The CDR3 loop spans 14 amino acids. Germline values: CDR1 LNHDA, CDR2 SQIVND (reference sequence). The CDR3 DNA is TGTGCCAGTAATCGGCGCGGATTTGGCAGCGAAGCTTTCTTT. Protein product: CASNRRGFGSEAFF.

This clonotype is classed as medium-sized. J is TRBJ2-5 and V is TRBV7-9; a weak D match, TRBD2 (5 bases). CDR3 size: 17 residues. V was cut by 8 bases and J by 1 base, with 23 bases left in between. Germline-derived CDR1 and CDR2 are SEHNR and FQNEAQ (reference sequence). The CDR3, as DNA: TGTGCCAGCCTTCCCGGTTTAGGCTTCGGACTCCAAGAGACCCAGTACTTC. This encodes CASLPGLGFGLQETQYF.

The chain recombines TRBV18 with TRBJ1-2, with D tentatively TRBD1 (6 bases). V was pared by 2 bases and J by 2 bases, with 6 bases between. The length of the CDR3 is 13 residues. Germline V gene lookup returns CDR1 KGHSH and CDR2 LQKENI. The CDR3 sequence: CASSPDRNYGYTF. The CDR3 DNA is TGTGCCAGCTCACCAGACAGGAACTATGGCTACACCTTC.

V usage is TRBV6-1 and J usage is TRBJ2-1; either TRBD1 or TRBD2 may supply D (5 bases each). Looked up from germline, CDR1 is MNHNS and CDR2 is SASEGT. CDR3 length: 16 amino acids. Trimming took off 4 bases at V and 2 bases at J, with 15 bases between the two ends. DNA for the CDR3: TGTGCCAGCAGTGTGAGGGACCCCCCCACCTACAATGAGCAGTTCTTC. This encodes CASSVRDPPTYNEQFF.

The chain couples TRBV7-3 to TRBJ2-6, with 7 positions matching TRBD1. The CDR3 loop spans 15 amino acids. V shed 4 bases and J 2 bases; nucleotides not matched to a gene: 2. The V gene's germline CDR1 is SGHTA and CDR2 FQGTGA. The CDR3 region has the DNA TGTGCCAGCAGCTCCGGACAGGCTGGGGCCAACGTCCTGACTTTC. This gives the protein CASSSGQAGANVLTF.

This clonotype came up a few times. The chain has TRBV15 and TRBJ2-3; no firm D call. The CDR3 contains 12 residues. Between the trimmed V and J ends, which lost 5 bases and 9 bases, there was a span of 12 bases. Germline CDR1 LNHNV, CDR2 YYDKDF (reference sequence). The chain's CDR3 is CATSSGVKTQYF. The CDR3 coding sequence is TGTGCCACCAGCTCTGGCGTGAAGACGCAGTATTTT.

This clonotype was counted a single time. An end of the junction differs from the germline gene, which may be a read error. The chain has TRBV7-7 and TRBJ2-5, with D possibly being TRBD1 (5 bases). The CDR3 is 13 amino acids. Germline V gene sequence: CDR1 SSHAT, CDR2 FNYEAQ (reference sequence). The CDR3 sequence is CASSFQGMETQYF. The CDR3 bases are TGTGCTAGCAGCTTTCAGGGAATGGAGACCCAGTACTTC.

V usage is TRBV27 and J usage is TRBJ2-7, with D perhaps matching TRBD2 (6 bases). The germline gives CDR1 MNHEY, CDR2 SMNVEV (reference sequence). Trimming took 7 bases from V and 4 from J, leaving 17 bases between them. The CDR3 spans 14 residues. CDR3 protein: CASKNFPGTYEQYF. The CDR3 coding sequence is TGTGCCAGCAAAAACTTTCCCGGGACTTACGAGCAGTACTTC.

The chain is built from TRBV5-1 and TRBJ2-7; tentative D call: TRBD2 (6 bases). Deletions cut 4 bases from V and 5 bases from J, with 19 bases between. Per germline, CDR1 SGHRS and CDR2 YFSETQ. CDR3 length: 15 residues. CDR3 sequence: CASSAGGASFHEQYF. The CDR3 DNA reads as TGCGCCAGCAGCGCAGGCGGGGCTTCTTTCCACGAGCAGTACTTC.

The CDR3 loop is CASSLVTQGYEQYF. Here the CDR3 DNA reads TGTGCCAGCAGCTTAGTCACACAGGGTTACGAGCAGTACTTC. The V and J genes are TRBV7-2 and TRBJ2-7, with a weak D call TRBD1 (6 bases). Trimming shortened V by 1 base and J by 4 bases, and 11 bases separated the two germline ends. Germline V gene sequence: CDR1 SGHTA, CDR2 FQGNSA. The length of the CDR3 is 14 residues.

This chain links TRBV29-1 with TRBJ2-5; no firm D call. V dropped 1 base and J dropped 0 bases, with 3 bases sitting between them. Germline V gene sequence: CDR1 SQVTM, CDR2 ANQGSEA. The CDR3 has 12 amino acids. The CDR3 nucleotides are TGCAGCGTTGAAGGGGACCAAGAGACCCAGTACTTC. Protein product: CSVEGDQETQYF.

This rearrangement joins TRBV20-1 to TRBJ2-7, with TRBD2 matching over 11 bases. V gave up 3 bases and J gave up 7 bases; unmatched junction bases: 14. In germline, CDR1 is DFQATT, CDR2 SNEGSKA (reference sequence). This CDR3 is built from 16 residues. CDR3 DNA: TGCAGTGCTAGGTCGGGACTAGCGGAGCCTCAAATAGAGCAGTACTTC. It translates to CSARSGLAEPQIEQYF.

This clonotype occurred a few times. The chain couples TRBV5-4 to TRBJ2-3, with a tentative D call TRBD2 (6 bases). Germline values: CDR1 SGHNT, CDR2 YYREEE (reference sequence). The CDR3 spans 15 residues. V was clipped by 1 base and J by 0 bases, with 9 bases between them. The CDR3 region is CASSLPGTSTDTQYF. In nucleotides, the CDR3 is TGTGCCAGCAGCTTGCCCGGGACTAGCACAGATACGCAGTATTTT.

The genes are TRBV20-1 and TRBJ1-5; D may be TRBD1 (5 bases). CDR1 DFQATT and CDR2 SNEGSKA come from the germline V gene (reference sequence). Trimming took 1 base from V and 0 from J, leaving 10 bases between them. The CDR3 sequence is 15 residues long. As DNA, the CDR3 is TGCAGTGCTAGAGTTCCCGACAGTAGCAATCAGCCCCAGCATTTT. It specifies CSARVPDSSNQPQHF.

J is TRBJ2-7 and V is TRBV28; D is perhaps TRBD1 (6 bases). This CDR3 contains 14 residues. V lost 6 bases and J lost 3, with 15 bases in between. Looked up from germline, CDR1 is MDHEN and CDR2 is SYDVKM. The CDR3 DNA is TGTGCCAGCAGAAAACCACAGGGTGTCTACGAGCAGTACTTC. This codes for CASRKPQGVYEQYF.

The gene calls are TRBV20-1 and TRBJ2-7, with 8 bases lining up with TRBD2. The ends lost 3 bases at V and 2 bases at J; junction bases unmatched: 6. In germline, CDR1 is DFQATT, CDR2 SNEGSKA (reference sequence). The CDR3 is made up of 14 amino acids. In DNA, the CDR3 is TGCAGTGCTAGTCAGCTAGCGGGTGCCTACGAGCAGTACTTC. It specifies CSASQLAGAYEQYF.

This clonotype ranks as medium-sized. The chain recombines TRBV20-1 with TRBJ1-2; possible D gene TRBD1, 5 bases. The germline V gene encodes CDR1 DFQATT and CDR2 SNEGSKA (reference sequence). The V end was cut by 6 bases, the J end by 6 bases, with 20 bases between. This CDR3 comprises 14 residues. The CDR3 DNA reads as TGCAGTGCCCCAAAGGCCCTCGGGGGACATGGCTACACCTTC. It specifies CSAPKALGGHGYTF.

This clonotype has more than one count but fewer than ten. The chain couples TRBV20-1 to TRBJ2-3, with a tentative D call TRBD1 (5 bases). V was cut by 6 bases and J by 5 bases, with 9 bases left in between. This CDR3 contains 11 residues. Germline CDR1 reads DFQATT; CDR2 reads SNEGSKA (reference sequence). CDR3 residues: CSASDRDTQYF. In DNA form, the CDR3 reads TGCAGTGCCTCTGACAGAGATACGCAGTATTTT.